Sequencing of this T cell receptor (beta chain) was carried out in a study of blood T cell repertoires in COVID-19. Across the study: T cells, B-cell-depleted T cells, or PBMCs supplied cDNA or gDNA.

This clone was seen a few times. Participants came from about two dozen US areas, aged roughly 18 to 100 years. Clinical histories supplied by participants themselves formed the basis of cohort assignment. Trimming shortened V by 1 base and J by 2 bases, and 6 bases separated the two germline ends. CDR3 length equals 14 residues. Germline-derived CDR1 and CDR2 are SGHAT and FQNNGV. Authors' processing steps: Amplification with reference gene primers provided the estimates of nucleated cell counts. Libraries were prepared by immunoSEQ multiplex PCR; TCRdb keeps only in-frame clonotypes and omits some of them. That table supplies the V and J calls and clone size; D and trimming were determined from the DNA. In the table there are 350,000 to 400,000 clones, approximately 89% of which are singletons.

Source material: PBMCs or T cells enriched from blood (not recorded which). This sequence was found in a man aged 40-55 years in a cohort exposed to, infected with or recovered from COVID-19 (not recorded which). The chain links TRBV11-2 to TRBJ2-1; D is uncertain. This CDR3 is CASSLGLAYNEQFF. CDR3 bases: TGTGCCAGCAGCTTAGGGCTAGCCTACAATGAGCAGTTCTTC.